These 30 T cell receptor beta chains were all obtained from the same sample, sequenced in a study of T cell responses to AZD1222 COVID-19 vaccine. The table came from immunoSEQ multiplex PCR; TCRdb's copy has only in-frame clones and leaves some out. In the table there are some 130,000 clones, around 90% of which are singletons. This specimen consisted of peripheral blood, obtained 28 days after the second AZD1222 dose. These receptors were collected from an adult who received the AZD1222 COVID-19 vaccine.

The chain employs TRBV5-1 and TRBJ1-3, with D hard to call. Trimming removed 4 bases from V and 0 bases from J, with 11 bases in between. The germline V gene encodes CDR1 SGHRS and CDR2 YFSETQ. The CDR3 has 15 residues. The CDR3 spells CASSPQAGSGNTIYF. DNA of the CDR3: TGCGCCAGCAGCCCCCAGGCGGGCTCTGGAAACACCATATATTTT.

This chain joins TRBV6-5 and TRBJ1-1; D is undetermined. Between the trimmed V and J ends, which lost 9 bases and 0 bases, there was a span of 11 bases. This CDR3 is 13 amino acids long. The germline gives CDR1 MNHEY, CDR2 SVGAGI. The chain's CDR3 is CASTSGVNTEAFF. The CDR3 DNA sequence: TGTGCCAGTACCTCCGGGGTGAACACTGAAGCTTTCTTT.

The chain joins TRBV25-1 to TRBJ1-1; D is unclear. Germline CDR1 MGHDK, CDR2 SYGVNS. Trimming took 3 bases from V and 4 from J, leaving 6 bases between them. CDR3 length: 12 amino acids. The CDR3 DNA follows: TGTGCCAGCAGTGAGTGGGGCACTGAAGCTTTCTTT. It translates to CASSEWGTEAFF.

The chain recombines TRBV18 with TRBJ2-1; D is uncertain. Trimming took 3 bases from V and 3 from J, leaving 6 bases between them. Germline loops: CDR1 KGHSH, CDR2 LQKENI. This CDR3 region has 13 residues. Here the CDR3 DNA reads TGTGCCAGCTCACCCCCCCACTACAATGAGCAGTTCTTC. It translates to CASSPPHYNEQFF.

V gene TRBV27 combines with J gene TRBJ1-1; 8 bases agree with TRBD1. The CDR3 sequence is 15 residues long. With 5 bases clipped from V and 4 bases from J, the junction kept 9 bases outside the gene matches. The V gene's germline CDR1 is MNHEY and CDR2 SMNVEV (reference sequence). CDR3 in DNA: TGTGCCAGCAGTCCATTCGGACAGGGCGGCACTGAAGCTTTCTTT. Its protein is CASSPFGQGGTEAFF.

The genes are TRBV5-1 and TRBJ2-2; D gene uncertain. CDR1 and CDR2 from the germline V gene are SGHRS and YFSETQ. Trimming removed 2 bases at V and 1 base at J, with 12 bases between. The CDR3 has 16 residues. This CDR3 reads CASSFSLPGNTGELFF. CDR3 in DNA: TGCGCCAGCAGCTTCTCCTTGCCGGGGAACACCGGGGAGCTGTTTTTT.

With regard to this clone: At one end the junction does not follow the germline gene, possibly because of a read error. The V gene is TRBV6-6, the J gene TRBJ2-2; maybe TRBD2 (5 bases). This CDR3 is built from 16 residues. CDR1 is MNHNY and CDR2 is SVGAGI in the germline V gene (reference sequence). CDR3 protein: CASSYGSGTNSGELFF. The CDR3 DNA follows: TGTGCCAGCAGTTACGGCAGCGGAACGAACTCCGGGGAGCTGTTTTTT.

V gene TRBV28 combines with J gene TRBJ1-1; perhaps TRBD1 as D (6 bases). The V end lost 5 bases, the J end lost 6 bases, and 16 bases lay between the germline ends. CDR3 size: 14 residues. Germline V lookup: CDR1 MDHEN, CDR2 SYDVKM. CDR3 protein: CASSLPGEAAEAFF. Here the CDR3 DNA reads TGTGCCAGCAGTCTCCCAGGGGAGGCGGCTGAAGCTTTCTTT.

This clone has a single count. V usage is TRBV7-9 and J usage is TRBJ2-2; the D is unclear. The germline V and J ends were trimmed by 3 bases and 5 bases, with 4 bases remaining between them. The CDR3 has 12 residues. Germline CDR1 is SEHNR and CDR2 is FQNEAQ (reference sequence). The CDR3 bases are TGTGCCAGCAGCTTGGGGACCGGGGAGCTGTTTTTT. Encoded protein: CASSLGTGELFF.

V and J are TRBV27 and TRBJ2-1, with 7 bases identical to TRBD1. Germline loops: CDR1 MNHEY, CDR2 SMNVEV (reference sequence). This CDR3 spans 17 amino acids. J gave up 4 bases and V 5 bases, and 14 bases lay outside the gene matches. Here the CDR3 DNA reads TGTGCCAGCAGTCTAATCCCTCGGGCAGGGGGTTACAATGAGCAGTTCTTC. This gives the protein CASSLIPRAGGYNEQFF.

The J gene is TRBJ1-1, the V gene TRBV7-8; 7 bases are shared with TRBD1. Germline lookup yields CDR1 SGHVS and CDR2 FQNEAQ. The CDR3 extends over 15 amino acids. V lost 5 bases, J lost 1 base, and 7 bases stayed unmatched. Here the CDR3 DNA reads TGTGCCAGCAGCAACGCCGGGACAGAGAACACTGAAGCTTTCTTT. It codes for CASSNAGTENTEAFF.

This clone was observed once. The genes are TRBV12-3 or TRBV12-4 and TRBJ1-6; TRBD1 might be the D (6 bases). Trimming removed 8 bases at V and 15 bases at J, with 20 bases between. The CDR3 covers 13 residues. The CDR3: CASGDTGAGLLHF. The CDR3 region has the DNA TGTGCCAGCGGGGACACGGGGGCCGGACTCCTCCACTTT.

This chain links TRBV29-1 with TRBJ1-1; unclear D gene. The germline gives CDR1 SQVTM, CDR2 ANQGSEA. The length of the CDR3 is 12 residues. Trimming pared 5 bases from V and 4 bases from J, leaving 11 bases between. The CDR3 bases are TGCAGCGTTTCGGTGGTGAGCACTGAAGCTTTCTTT. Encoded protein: CSVSVVSTEAFF.

The CDR3 sequence is CASSLYRVGVDEQFF. The CDR3 nucleotides are TGTGCCAGCAGTCTATACAGGGTCGGGGTGGATGAGCAGTTCTTC. The V and J genes are TRBV27 and TRBJ2-1; TRBD1 might be the D (6 bases). The CDR3 loop spans 15 amino acids. Germline lookup yields CDR1 MNHEY and CDR2 SMNVEV (reference sequence). Trimming removed 5 bases from V and 8 bases from J, with 19 bases in between.

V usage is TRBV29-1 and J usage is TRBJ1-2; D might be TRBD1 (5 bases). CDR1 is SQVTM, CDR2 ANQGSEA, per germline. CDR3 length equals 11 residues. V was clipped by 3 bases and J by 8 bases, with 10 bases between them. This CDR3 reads CSVDRDGGYTF. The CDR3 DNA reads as TGCAGCGTTGACAGGGATGGAGGCTACACCTTC.

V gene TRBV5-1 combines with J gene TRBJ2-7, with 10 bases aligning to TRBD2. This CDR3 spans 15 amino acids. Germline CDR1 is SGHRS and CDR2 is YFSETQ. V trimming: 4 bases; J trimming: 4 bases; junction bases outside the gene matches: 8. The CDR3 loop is CASSRTSGGVYEQYF. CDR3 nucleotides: TGCGCCAGCAGCCGGACTAGCGGAGGCGTTTACGAGCAGTACTTC.

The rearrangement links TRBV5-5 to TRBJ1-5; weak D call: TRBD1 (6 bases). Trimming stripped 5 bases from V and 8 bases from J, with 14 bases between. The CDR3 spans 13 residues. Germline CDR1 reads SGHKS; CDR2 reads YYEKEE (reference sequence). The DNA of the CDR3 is TGTGCCAGCAGTCTGGCGGGGGCTGAGCCCCAGCATTTT. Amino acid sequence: CASSLAGAEPQHF.

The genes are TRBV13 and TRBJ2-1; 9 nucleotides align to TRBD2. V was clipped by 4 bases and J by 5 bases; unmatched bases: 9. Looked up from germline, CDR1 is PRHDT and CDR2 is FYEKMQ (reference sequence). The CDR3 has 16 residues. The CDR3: CASSSPGLATDNEQFF. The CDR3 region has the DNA TGTGCCAGCAGCTCCCCGGGACTAGCAACGGACAATGAGCAGTTCTTC.

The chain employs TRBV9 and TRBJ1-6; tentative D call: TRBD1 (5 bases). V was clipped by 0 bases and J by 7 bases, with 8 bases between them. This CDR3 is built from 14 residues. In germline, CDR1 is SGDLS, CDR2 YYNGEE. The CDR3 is CASSVVGGNSPLHF. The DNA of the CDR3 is TGTGCCAGCAGCGTAGTTGGGGGAAATTCACCCCTCCACTTT.

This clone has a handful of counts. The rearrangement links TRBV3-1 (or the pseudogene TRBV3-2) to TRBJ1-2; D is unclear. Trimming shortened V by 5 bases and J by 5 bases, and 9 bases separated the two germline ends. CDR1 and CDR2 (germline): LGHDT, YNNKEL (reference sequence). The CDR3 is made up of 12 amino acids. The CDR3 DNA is TGTGCCAGCAGCACCCAGAGTTATGGCTACACCTTC. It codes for CASSTQSYGYTF.

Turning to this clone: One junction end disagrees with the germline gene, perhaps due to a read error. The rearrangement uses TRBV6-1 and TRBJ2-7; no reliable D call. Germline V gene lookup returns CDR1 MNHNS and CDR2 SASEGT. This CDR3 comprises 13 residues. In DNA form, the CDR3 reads TGTGCCAGCGGTGAGAGGATCGCCTACGAGCAGTACTTC. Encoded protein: CASGERIAYEQYF.

The CDR3 is CASSQLPGGYTEAFF. For the CDR3, the DNA is TGTGCCAGCAGCCAACTCCCGGGGGGGTACACTGAAGCTTTCTTT. The chain uses TRBV3-1 (or the pseudogene TRBV3-2) and TRBJ1-1, with a tentative D call TRBD1 (5 bases). Deletions cut 2 bases from V and 3 bases from J, with 13 bases between. The CDR3 consists of 15 residues. Germline CDR1 reads LGHDT; CDR2 reads YNNKEL (reference sequence).

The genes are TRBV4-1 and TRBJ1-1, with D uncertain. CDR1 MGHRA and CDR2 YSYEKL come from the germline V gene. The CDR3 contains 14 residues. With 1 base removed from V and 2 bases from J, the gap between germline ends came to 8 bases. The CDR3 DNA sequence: TGCGCCAGCAGCCAAGTGGCAGGAAACACTGAAGCTTTCTTT. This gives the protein CASSQVAGNTEAFF.

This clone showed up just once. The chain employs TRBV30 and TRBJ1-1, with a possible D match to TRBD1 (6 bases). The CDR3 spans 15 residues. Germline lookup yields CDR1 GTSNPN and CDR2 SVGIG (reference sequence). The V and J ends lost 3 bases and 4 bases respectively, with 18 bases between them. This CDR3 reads CAWRKGSRQATEAFF. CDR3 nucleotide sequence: TGTGCCTGGAGGAAGGGGAGCCGACAGGCCACTGAAGCTTTCTTT.

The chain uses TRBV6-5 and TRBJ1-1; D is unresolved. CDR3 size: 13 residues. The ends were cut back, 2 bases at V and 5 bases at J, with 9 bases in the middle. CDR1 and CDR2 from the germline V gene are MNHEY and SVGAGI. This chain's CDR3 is CASSYPETTEAFF. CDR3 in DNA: TGTGCCAGCAGTTACCCGGAAACGACTGAAGCTTTCTTT.

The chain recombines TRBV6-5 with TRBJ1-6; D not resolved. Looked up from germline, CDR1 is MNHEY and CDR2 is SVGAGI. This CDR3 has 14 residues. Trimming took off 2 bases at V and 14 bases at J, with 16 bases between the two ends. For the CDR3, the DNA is TGTGCCAGCAGTTACAATTGGCAGTGGATGTCCCTCCACTTT. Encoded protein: CASSYNWQWMSLHF.

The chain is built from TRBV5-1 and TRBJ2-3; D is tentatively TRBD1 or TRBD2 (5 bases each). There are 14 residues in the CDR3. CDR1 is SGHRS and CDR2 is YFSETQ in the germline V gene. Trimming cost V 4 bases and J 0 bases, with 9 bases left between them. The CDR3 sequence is CASSNRDSTDTQYF. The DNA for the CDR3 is TGCGCCAGCAGCAACCGGGACAGCACAGATACGCAGTATTTT.

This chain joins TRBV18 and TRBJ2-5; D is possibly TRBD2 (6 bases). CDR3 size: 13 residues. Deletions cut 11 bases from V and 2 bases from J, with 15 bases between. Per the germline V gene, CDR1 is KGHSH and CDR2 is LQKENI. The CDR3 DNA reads TGTGCCTCGGAGGGCTCTGGACAAGAGACCCAGTACTTC. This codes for CASEGSGQETQYF.

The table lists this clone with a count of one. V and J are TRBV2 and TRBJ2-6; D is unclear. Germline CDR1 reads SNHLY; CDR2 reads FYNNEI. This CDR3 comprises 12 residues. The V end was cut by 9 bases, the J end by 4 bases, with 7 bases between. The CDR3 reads CARKSGANVLTF. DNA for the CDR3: TGTGCCAGAAAATCCGGGGCCAACGTCCTGACTTTC.

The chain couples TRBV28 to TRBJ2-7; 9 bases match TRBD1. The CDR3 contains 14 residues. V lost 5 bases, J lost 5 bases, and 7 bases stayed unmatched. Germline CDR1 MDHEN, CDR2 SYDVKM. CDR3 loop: CASSRPGQGNEQYF. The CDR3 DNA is TGTGCCAGCAGTCGACCGGGACAGGGAAACGAGCAGTACTTC.